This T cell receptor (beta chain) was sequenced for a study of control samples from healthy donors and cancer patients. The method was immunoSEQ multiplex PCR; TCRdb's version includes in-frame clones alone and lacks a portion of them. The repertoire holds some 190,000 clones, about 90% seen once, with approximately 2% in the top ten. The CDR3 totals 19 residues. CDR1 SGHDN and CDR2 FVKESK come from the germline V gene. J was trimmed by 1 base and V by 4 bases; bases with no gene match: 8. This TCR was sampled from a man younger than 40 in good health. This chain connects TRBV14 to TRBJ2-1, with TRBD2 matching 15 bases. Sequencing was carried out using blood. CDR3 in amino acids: CASSPRGLAGGRSYNEQFF. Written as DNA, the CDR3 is TGTGCCAGCAGCCCAAGGGGACTAGCGGGGGGTCGGTCCTACAATGAGCAGTTCTTC.